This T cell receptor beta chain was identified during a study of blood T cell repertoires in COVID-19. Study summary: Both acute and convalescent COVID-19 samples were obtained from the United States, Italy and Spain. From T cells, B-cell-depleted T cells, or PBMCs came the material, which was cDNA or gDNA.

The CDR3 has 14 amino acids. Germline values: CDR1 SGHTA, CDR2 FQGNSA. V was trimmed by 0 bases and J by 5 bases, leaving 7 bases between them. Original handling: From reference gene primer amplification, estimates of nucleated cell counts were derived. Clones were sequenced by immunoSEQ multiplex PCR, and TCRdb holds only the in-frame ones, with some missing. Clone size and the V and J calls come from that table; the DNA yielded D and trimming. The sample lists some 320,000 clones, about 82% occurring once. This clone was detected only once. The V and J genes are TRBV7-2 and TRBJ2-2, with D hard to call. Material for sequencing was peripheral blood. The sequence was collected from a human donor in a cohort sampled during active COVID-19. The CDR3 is CASSLAEVTGELFF. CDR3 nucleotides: TGTGCCAGCAGCTTAGCTGAGGTGACCGGGGAGCTGTTTTTT.